This T cell receptor (beta chain) was sequenced in a study of blood T cell repertoires in COVID-19. For the study at large: Both acute and convalescent COVID-19 samples were obtained from the United States, Italy and Spain. T cells, B-cell-depleted T cells, or PBMCs supplied cDNA or gDNA.

In the original workflow: Amplification of reference gene primers provided the estimated nucleated cell counts. TCRdb's copy holds only in-frame clones and misses some; the assay was immunoSEQ multiplex PCR. The V and J calls and clone size are taken from that table; D and trimming were inferred from the DNA. The top ten clones hold approximately 2.1% of a sample with under 150,000 clones, more than 60% of them seen once. The V end lost 0 bases, the J end lost 7 bases, and 16 bases lay between the germline ends. The CDR3 is 15 residues long. Germline lookup yields CDR1 MGHRA and CDR2 YSYEKL. The TCR comes from a woman in her 70s with acute or convalescent COVID-19. The sequenced sample was peripheral blood. V is TRBV4-1 and J is TRBJ2-7, with D maybe TRBD1 (6 bases). The CDR3 loop is CASSQDGQGQREQYF. CDR3 bases: TGCGCCAGCAGCCAAGATGGGCAGGGACAAAGGGAGCAGTACTTC.